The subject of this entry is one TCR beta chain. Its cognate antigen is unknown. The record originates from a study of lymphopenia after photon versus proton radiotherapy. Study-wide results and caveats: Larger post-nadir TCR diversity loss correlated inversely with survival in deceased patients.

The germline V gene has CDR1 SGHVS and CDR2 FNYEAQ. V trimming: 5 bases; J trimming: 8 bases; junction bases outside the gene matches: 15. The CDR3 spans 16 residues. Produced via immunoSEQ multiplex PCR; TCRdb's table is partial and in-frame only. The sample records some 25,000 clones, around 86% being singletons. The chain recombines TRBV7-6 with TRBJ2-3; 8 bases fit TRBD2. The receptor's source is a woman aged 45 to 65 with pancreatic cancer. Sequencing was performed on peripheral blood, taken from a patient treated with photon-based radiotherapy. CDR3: CASSAQAGGHPSTQYF. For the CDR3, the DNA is TGTGCCAGCAGCGCCCAGGCGGGAGGCCACCCCAGTACGCAGTATTTT.